The 20 T cell receptor beta chains below all came from one sample that was sequenced in a study of neoadjuvant nivolumab and ipilimumab in lung cancer. TCRdb keeps only in-frame clones here, not all; method: immunoSEQ multiplex PCR. In the table there are 10,000 to 15,000 clones, nearly 97% of which are singletons. Source: peripheral blood, taken after neoadjuvant nivolumab, alone or with ipilimumab, at or shortly before surgery. These receptors came from an adult with non-small cell lung cancer.

This chain connects TRBV2 to TRBJ2-5, with D unresolved. The CDR3 spans 10 residues. Germline CDR1 SNHLY, CDR2 FYNNEI. V was pared by 4 bases and J by 5 bases, with 2 bases between. The CDR3 is CASSGETQYF. CDR3 nucleotides: TGTGCCAGCAGTGGTGAGACCCAGTACTTC.

CDR3 protein: CTSSQKRSSGIYNEQFF. The CDR3 DNA sequence: TGCACCAGCAGCCAAAAGAGGTCGAGCGGGATCTACAATGAGCAGTTCTTC. The chain is built from TRBV1 and TRBJ2-1; the D call in the table, TRBD2, was not verified against the DNA. TRBV1 is classified as a pseudogene. The CDR3 contains 17 residues.

As regards this clone: Relative to the germline gene, one junction end is altered; a read error may explain this. The CDR3 region has the DNA TGTGCCACCGGCAGTCGGCGCACTGAAGCTTTCTTT. This encodes CATGSRRTEAFF. The chain combines TRBV15 with TRBJ1-1, with D hard to call. CDR3 size: 12 residues. Germline V gives CDR1 LNHNV, CDR2 YYDKDF (reference sequence). Full variable domain (missing parts from reference TRBV15 and TRBJ1-1): DAMVIQNPRYQVTQFGKPVTLSCSQTLNHNVMYWYQQKSSQAPKLLFHYYDKDFNNEADTPDNFQSRRPNTSFCFLDIRSPGLGDTAMYLCATGSRRTEAFFGQGTRLTVV.

The J gene is TRBJ2-5, the V gene TRBV30; D is unclear. CDR3 length: 13 residues. Per germline, CDR1 GTSNPN and CDR2 SVGIG (reference sequence). V lost 1 base to trimming and J lost 0 bases, with 6 bases between them. CDR3 residues: CAWSGSNQETQYF. The CDR3 DNA is TGTGCCTGGAGTGGTTCTAACCAAGAGACCCAGTACTTC.

This chain connects TRBV2 to TRBJ2-5; the match to TRBD1 covers 7 bases. The CDR3 extends over 13 amino acids. Germline-derived CDR1 and CDR2 are SNHLY and FYNNEI. The V gene end was trimmed by 4 bases and the J gene end by 2 bases; junction bases not matched to a gene: 1. The CDR3 DNA follows: TGTGCCAGCAGTGGACAGGGTCAAGAGACCCAGTACTTC. Amino acid sequence: CASSGQGQETQYF.

The V call is TRBV7-9, the J call TRBJ1-2, with D tentatively TRBD1 (6 bases). This CDR3 has 12 residues. Germline CDR1 is SEHNR and CDR2 is FQNEAQ (reference sequence). The germline V and J ends were trimmed by 4 bases and 6 bases, with 9 bases remaining between them. CDR3 amino acids: CASSSGHNGYTF. Written as DNA, the CDR3 is TGTGCCAGCAGCTCGGGACATAATGGCTACACCTTC.

This rearrangement joins TRBV6-5 to TRBJ1-2; tentatively, D is TRBD1 (5 bases). There are 14 residues in the CDR3. CDR1 MNHEY and CDR2 SVGAGI come from the germline V gene. The ends were cut back, 2 bases at V and 0 bases at J, with 7 bases in the middle. CDR3 nucleotides: TGTGCCAGCAGTTACGACAGAGCTAACTATGGCTACACCTTC. Translation: CASSYDRANYGYTF.

This sequence joins TRBV18 and TRBJ2-5; D gene ambiguous. Germline V gene sequence: CDR1 KGHSH, CDR2 LQKENI. V was shortened by 2 bases and J by 2 bases, with 12 bases between the two germline ends. The CDR3 loop spans 15 amino acids. The CDR3 is CASSPGVGRQETQYF. The CDR3 region has the DNA TGTGCCAGCTCACCAGGGGTGGGCAGGCAAGAGACCCAGTACTTC.

J is TRBJ2-7 and V is TRBV5-1; 9 nucleotides align to TRBD2. CDR3 length: 15 residues. The V and J ends lost 0 bases and 2 bases, in that order; junction bases with no gene match: 3. Germline assignment: CDR1 SGHRS and CDR2 YFSETQ. This CDR3 is CASSLASGAAYEQYF. The CDR3 region has the DNA TGCGCCAGCAGCTTGGCTAGCGGGGCCGCCTACGAGCAGTACTTC.

This chain links TRBV19 with TRBJ2-3, with D possibly being TRBD1 (5 bases). The V gene's germline CDR1 is LNHDA and CDR2 SQIVND (reference sequence). The germline V and J ends were trimmed by 9 bases and 1 base, with 8 bases remaining between them. CDR3 size: 12 residues. CDR3 sequence (DNA): TGTGCCAGCCGACAGCGCACAGATACGCAGTATTTT. Translated: CASRQRTDTQYF.

The chain links TRBV7-2 to TRBJ1-4, with D unclear. Trimming took 1 base from V and 4 from J, leaving 10 bases between them. The length of the CDR3 is 15 residues. Germline V CDR1 and CDR2: SGHTA, FQGNSA. In DNA, the CDR3 is TGTGCCAGCAGCTTAGGTTCCAGTTTTAATGAAAAACTGTTTTTT. Translating it yields CASSLGSSFNEKLFF.

The J gene is TRBJ2-3, the V gene TRBV7-9, with 10 bases lining up with TRBD2. This CDR3 contains 18 residues. V shed 5 bases, J shed 0 bases, and the junction held 11 bases outside the gene matches. CDR1 and CDR2 (germline): SEHNR, FQNEAQ (reference sequence). The CDR3 loop is CASSPGRASGSSTDTQYF. Written as DNA, the CDR3 is TGTGCCAGCAGCCCAGGGAGGGCTAGCGGGAGTAGCACAGATACGCAGTATTTT.

The genes are TRBV11-3 and TRBJ1-1; the D gene is possibly TRBD1 (6 bases). This CDR3 contains 12 residues. V was pared by 4 bases and J by 8 bases, with 11 bases between. CDR1 SGHNT and CDR2 YENEEA come from the germline V gene. The CDR3 sequence: CASSSPTGEAFF. Here the CDR3 DNA reads TGTGCCAGCAGCTCCCCGACAGGAGAAGCTTTCTTT.

V and J are TRBV4-3 and TRBJ2-2; 9 nucleotides match TRBD1. The V gene's germline CDR1 is LGHNA and CDR2 YSLEER. Unmatched junction bases numbered 4, after V lost 5 bases and J lost 0 bases. CDR3 size: 16 residues. The CDR3 here is CASSWDREANTGELFF. In nucleotides, the CDR3 is TGCGCCAGCAGCTGGGACAGGGAGGCGAACACCGGGGAGCTGTTTTTT.

This chain uses TRBV6-5 with TRBJ1-5, with TRBD1 matching over 7 bases. Germline trimming cut 4 bases from V and 0 bases from J; bases unmatched to any gene: 3. Germline CDR1 and CDR2: MNHEY and SVGAGI. The CDR3 is 15 amino acids. The CDR3: CASSLGQNSNQPQHF. DNA of the CDR3: TGTGCCAGCAGTTTGGGACAGAATAGCAATCAGCCCCAGCATTTT.

The chain joins TRBV30 to TRBJ1-1; the match to TRBD1 covers 9 bases. Germline V lookup: CDR1 GTSNPN, CDR2 SVGIG (reference sequence). The CDR3 is 13 amino acids. V was pared by 5 bases and J by 0 bases, with 1 base of the junction left unmatched. The CDR3 loop is CAWGTGMNTEAFF. DNA of the CDR3: TGTGCCTGGGGGACAGGGATGAACACTGAAGCTTTCTTT.

This chain links TRBV10-3 with TRBJ2-5, with 7 bases that match TRBD2. The trim removed 6 bases at V and 4 bases at J, leaving 8 bases unmatched. This CDR3 is built from 14 residues. Germline CDR1 reads ENHRY; CDR2 reads SYGVKD. In nucleotides, the CDR3 is TGTGCCATCAGGGGGGAGGGGATGGGAGAGACCCAGTACTTC. Translation gives CAIRGEGMGETQYF.

V is TRBV27 and J is TRBJ2-1; a weak D match, TRBD2 (5 bases). Germline CDR1 reads MNHEY; CDR2 reads SMNVEV (reference sequence). The CDR3 is 16 residues long. Trimming removed 6 bases from V and 5 bases from J, with 20 bases in between. CDR3 protein: CASSPLIVASDNEQFF. CDR3 in DNA: TGTGCCAGCAGCCCCCTTATAGTAGCGTCCGACAATGAGCAGTTCTTC.

V and J are TRBV30 and TRBJ2-3, with 7 bases matching TRBD1. The CDR3 length is 12 residues. Per the germline V gene, CDR1 is GTSNPN and CDR2 is SVGIG (reference sequence). V was clipped by 5 bases and J by 6 bases; unmatched bases: 5. CDR3 sequence: CAWVSGGDTQYF. In DNA form, the CDR3 reads TGTGCCTGGGTATCAGGGGGTGATACGCAGTATTTT.

The chain joins TRBV6-1 to TRBJ2-1; 8 nucleotides agree with TRBD2. This CDR3 contains 17 residues. CDR1 is MNHNS, CDR2 SASEGT, per germline. V lost 3 bases and J lost 7; bases outside the gene matches: 14. CDR3: CASSETEAGVWANEQFF. The CDR3 bases are TGTGCCAGCAGTGAGACGGAAGCGGGAGTATGGGCGAATGAGCAGTTCTTC.